These 9 T cell receptor beta chains were all obtained from the same sample, sequenced in a study of T cells in Graves' hyperthyroidism and ophthalmopathy. Researchers took RNA transcripts and amplified the TCR beta CDR3 regions from them. The TCR CDR3 was amplified in a first-round RT-PCR using the HTBI primer set. TCRdb re-called the multiplex PCR reads with MiXCR, one entry per CDR3 protein. The sample gives approximately 430,000 distinct CDR3 sequences, around 14% of which show up once; over 12% is in the top ten. Sequenced: blood. The receptors were gathered from a woman aged 18 to 35 with Graves' hyperthyroidism.

This chain joins TRBV6-1 and TRBJ2-2, with D tentatively TRBD2 (6 bases). Germline V CDR1 and CDR2: MNHNS, SASEGT. V dropped 4 bases and J dropped 1 base, with 10 bases sitting between them. The length of the CDR3 is 15 residues. The chain's CDR3 is CASSVAAKNTGELFF. For the CDR3, the DNA is TGTGCCAGCAGTGTAGCGGCCAAGAACACCGGGGAGCTGTTTTTT.

This chain joins TRBV20-1 and TRBJ1-2; weak D call: TRBD1 (6 bases). Looked up from germline, CDR1 is DFQATT and CDR2 is SNEGSKA (reference sequence). V was clipped by 6 bases and J by 0 bases, with 17 bases between them. CDR3 length: 15 amino acids. CDR3 coding DNA: TGCAGTGCAACCACACAGGGAGAGACTAACTATGGCTACACCTTC. Its translation: CSATTQGETNYGYTF.

This clonotype has more than one count but fewer than ten. The chain uses TRBV19 and TRBJ2-3; D remains ambiguous. Germline CDR1 and CDR2: LNHDA and SQIVND (reference sequence). The CDR3 extends over 14 amino acids. Trimming stripped 1 base from V and 1 base from J, with 6 bases between. CDR3 in amino acids: CASSIGVGTDTQYF. CDR3 sequence (DNA): TGTGCCAGTAGTATAGGAGTCGGCACAGATACGCAGTATTTT.

In this sample, this clonotype turned up many times. The chain uses TRBV2 and TRBJ1-5; TRBD1 matches 7 bases. The CDR3 is 15 amino acids. Looked up from germline, CDR1 is SNHLY and CDR2 is FYNNEI. Trimming cost V 7 bases and J 2 bases; bases outside gene matches: 8. The chain's CDR3 is CASILDRAGNQPQHF. CDR3 sequence (DNA): TGTGCCAGCATCTTAGACAGGGCCGGCAATCAGCCCCAGCATTTT.

This clonotype has a handful of counts. The chain joins TRBV7-9 to TRBJ2-7; maybe TRBD1 (6 bases). Germline loops: CDR1 SEHNR, CDR2 FQNEAQ (reference sequence). Trimming cost V 4 bases and J 3 bases, with 13 bases left between them. This CDR3 region has 14 residues. This chain's CDR3 is CASSSTPGHYEQYF. DNA for the CDR3: TGTGCCAGCAGCTCGACACCGGGACACTACGAGCAGTACTTC.

This sequence joins TRBV4-1 and TRBJ2-7, with D tentatively TRBD1 or TRBD2 (5 bases each). Between the trimmed V and J ends, which lost 2 bases and 3 bases, there was a span of 11 bases. This CDR3 is 14 amino acids long. The germline gives CDR1 MGHRA, CDR2 YSYEKL. CDR3 region: CASSQSAGSYEQYF. In DNA form, the CDR3 reads TGCGCCAGCAGCCAATCGGCAGGGAGCTACGAGCAGTACTTC.

In this sample, this clonotype turned up many times. The rearrangement uses TRBV2 and TRBJ2-7, with D possibly TRBD2 on 6 matching bases. V lost 2 bases, J lost 6 bases, and 17 bases lay in between. CDR3 length equals 15 residues. CDR1 and CDR2 (germline): SNHLY, FYNNEI. The CDR3 DNA is TGTGCCAGCAGTGAATCCTCGGGAGTCGGGGCCGAGCAGTACTTC. Amino acids: CASSESSGVGAEQYF.

This clonotype was seen a handful of times. The chain employs TRBV5-1 and TRBJ2-1, with D uncertain. Germline values: CDR1 SGHRS, CDR2 YFSETQ. The CDR3 length is 15 residues. Trimming stripped 2 bases from V and 3 bases from J, with 12 bases between. The CDR3 reads CASSLGNFDYNEQFF. DNA for the CDR3: TGCGCCAGCAGCTTAGGGAATTTTGACTACAATGAGCAGTTCTTC.

This clonotype showed up many times. The gene calls are TRBV7-9 and TRBJ2-1; 8 nucleotides line up with TRBD1. The CDR3 covers 15 residues. The ends lost 4 bases at V and 2 bases at J; junction bases unmatched: 4. From germline, CDR1 is SEHNR and CDR2 FQNEAQ (reference sequence). The CDR3 sequence: CASSSDRGPYNEQFF. Here the CDR3 DNA reads TGTGCCAGCAGCTCTGACAGGGGCCCCTACAATGAGCAGTTCTTC.